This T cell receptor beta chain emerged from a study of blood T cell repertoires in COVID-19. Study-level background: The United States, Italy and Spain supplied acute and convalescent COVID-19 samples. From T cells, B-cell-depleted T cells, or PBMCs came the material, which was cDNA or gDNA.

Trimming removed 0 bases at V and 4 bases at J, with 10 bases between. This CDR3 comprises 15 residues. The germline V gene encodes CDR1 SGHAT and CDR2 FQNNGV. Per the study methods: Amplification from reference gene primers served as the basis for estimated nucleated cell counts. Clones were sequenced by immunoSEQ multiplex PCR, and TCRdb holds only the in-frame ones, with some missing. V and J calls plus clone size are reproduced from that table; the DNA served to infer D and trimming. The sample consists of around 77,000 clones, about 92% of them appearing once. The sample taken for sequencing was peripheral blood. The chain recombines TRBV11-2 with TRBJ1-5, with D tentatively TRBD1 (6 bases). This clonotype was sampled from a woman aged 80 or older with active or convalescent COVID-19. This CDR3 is CASSLEGQLNQPQHF. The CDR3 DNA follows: TGTGCCAGCAGCTTAGAAGGACAGTTGAATCAGCCCCAGCATTTT.